These 22 T cell receptor beta chains share one sample of origin, sequenced in a study of breast tumors, draining lymph nodes, adjacent tissues. TCRdb itself ran the multiplex PCR reads through MiXCR, one entry per CDR3 protein. The table lists about 130,000 distinct CDR3 sequences, about 20% of them singletons. Samples came from axillary lymph nodes draining the breast cancer. The sample comprised axillary lymph node tissue. Receptor source: a female donor with breast cancer. Some clones in this sample may be carry-over from other donors' samples.

This clonotype was picked up many times. The rearrangement links TRBV5-1 to TRBJ2-3; 8 nucleotides match TRBD2. The CDR3 is made up of 15 amino acids. Per germline, CDR1 SGHRS and CDR2 YFSETQ. V was clipped by 9 bases and J by 2 bases; unmatched bases: 11. The CDR3 loop is CATAPGLALTDTQYF. The DNA of the CDR3 is TGCGCCACCGCCCCAGGACTAGCCCTCACAGATACGCAGTATTTT.

This clonotype was observed at least ten times. V and J are TRBV18 and TRBJ2-1; perhaps TRBD1 as D (6 bases). The V end lost 8 bases, the J end lost 6 bases, and 11 bases lay between the germline ends. Germline-derived CDR1 and CDR2 are KGHSH and LQKENI. CDR3 length equals 12 residues. The CDR3 sequence is CASAGGGNEQFF. CDR3 bases: TGTGCCAGCGCTGGGGGCGGCAATGAGCAGTTCTTC.

On this clonotype itself: A much larger clone is a single base away; this may be a read error. The rearrangement joins TRBV5-1 to TRBJ2-3; 9 nucleotides agree with TRBD2. Germline loops: CDR1 SGHRS, CDR2 YFSETQ. Germline trimming cut 0 bases from V and 8 bases from J; bases unmatched to any gene: 10. This CDR3 contains 16 residues. The CDR3 reads CASSLVGGGAGGTQYF. The CDR3 DNA is TGCGCCAGCAGCTTGGTTGGCGGGGGGGCCGGGGGTACGCAGTATTTT.

This clonotype was observed a handful of times. In DNA, the CDR3 is TGTGCCAGCAGCTTAGGAAAGGGCAGGGGCCATCAGCCCCAGCATTTT. Its protein product is CASSLGKGRGHQPQHF. This sequence joins TRBV11-3 and TRBJ1-5, with a possible D match to TRBD1 (6 bases). Germline CDR1 reads SGHNT; CDR2 reads YENEEA. The V gene lost 1 base and the J gene lost 5 bases, with 15 bases spanning the gap. The CDR3 is 16 residues long.

The chain joins TRBV6-1 to TRBJ2-1; D may be TRBD1 (6 bases). Germline V gene sequence: CDR1 MNHNS, CDR2 SASEGT. The V gene lost 10 bases and the J gene lost 5 bases, with 18 bases spanning the gap. This CDR3 spans 14 amino acids. Written as DNA, the CDR3 is TGTGCCATCGACAGAAAGGACAGAAACAATGAGCAGTTCTTC. Translation gives CAIDRKDRNNEQFF.

This clonotype has ten or more counts. The CDR3 DNA reads TGTGCCACCAGTGACCCGAGCGGGAGCTACACCGGGGAGCTGTTTTTT. As protein: CATSDPSGSYTGELFF. The J gene is TRBJ2-2, the V gene TRBV24-1; TRBD2 agrees at 8 bases. This CDR3 spans 16 amino acids. The germline CDR1 and CDR2 sequences are KGHDR and SFDVKD. J was trimmed by 3 bases and V by 4 bases; bases with no gene match: 6.

The count of this clonotype is one. A read error may be the cause here, since a much bigger clone is one base away. The chain is built from TRBV20-1 and TRBJ1-2; a weak D match, TRBD1 (5 bases). CDR3 length: 15 amino acids. Between the trimmed V and J ends, which lost 1 base and 6 bases, there was a span of 18 bases. Germline V gene sequence: CDR1 DFQATT, CDR2 SNEGSKA (reference sequence). The CDR3 loop is CSARGSGGVGDGYTF. CDR3 sequence (DNA): TGCAGTGCTAGAGGTTCGGGGGGGGTGGGGGATGGCTACACCTTC.

There are many counts of this clonotype. The rearrangement joins TRBV7-2 to TRBJ1-5; no definite D call. V lost 5 bases and J 0 bases, leaving 11 bases between the germline ends. CDR3 length: 15 residues. Germline V gene lookup returns CDR1 SGHTA and CDR2 FQGNSA. The CDR3 DNA follows: TGTGCCAGCAGCCACGGTGGGTTTAGCAATCAGCCCCAGCATTTT. The encoded protein is CASSHGGFSNQPQHF. The variable domain in full, with the rest retrieved from reference TRBV7-2 and TRBJ1-5, is GAGVSQSPSNKVTEKGKDVELRCDPISGHTALYWYRQSLGQGLEFLIYFQGNSAPDKSGLPSDRFSAERTGGSVSTLTIQRTQQEDSAVYLCASSHGGFSNQPQHFGDGTRLSIL.

On this clonotype itself: This may be a read error, as it is one base from a much larger clone. The gene calls are TRBV19 and TRBJ2-7; 8 nucleotides agree with TRBD1. The CDR3 length is 13 residues. The V gene's germline CDR1 is LNHDA and CDR2 SQIVND (reference sequence). The junction had 5 bases not matched to a gene; V was cut back by 5 bases and J by 5 bases. CDR3 sequence reads: CASSSGQDNEQYF. The CDR3 bases are TGTGCCAGTAGTTCGGGACAGGACAACGAGCAGTACTTC.

This chain connects TRBV27 to TRBJ2-5; D not certain. The CDR3 consists of 15 residues. V lost 6 bases, J lost 1 base, and 15 bases lay in between. Looked up from germline, CDR1 is MNHEY and CDR2 is SMNVEV (reference sequence). The CDR3: CASSRDTLGQETQYF. CDR3 DNA sequence: TGTGCCAGCAGCAGAGATACCCTAGGCCAAGAGACCCAGTACTTC.

This clonotype was observed once. The chain has TRBV7-9 and TRBJ2-3; D not certain. V lost 6 bases, J lost 2 bases, and 15 bases lay in between. Looked up from germline, CDR1 is SEHNR and CDR2 is FQNEAQ (reference sequence). The CDR3 covers 15 residues. As DNA, the CDR3 is TGTGCCAGCAGGCCCGGGCTCCAGTTCACAGATACGCAGTATTTT. Its translation: CASRPGLQFTDTQYF.

Only a few counts were recorded for this clonotype. The chain has TRBV18 and TRBJ1-5, with D perhaps TRBD1 (5 bases). V was cut by 2 bases and J by 6 bases, with 5 bases left in between. Per germline, CDR1 KGHSH and CDR2 LQKENI. There are 12 residues in the CDR3. The CDR3 sequence: CASSPGTQPQHF. CDR3 DNA: TGTGCCAGCTCACCAGGGACTCAGCCCCAGCATTTT.

This clonotype was found a few times. The chain uses TRBV19 and TRBJ1-2; no clear D. Trimming pared 1 base from V and 1 base from J, leaving 10 bases between. Per germline, CDR1 LNHDA and CDR2 SQIVND (reference sequence). This CDR3 is built from 15 residues. The CDR3 protein is CASSIGFGGNYGYTF. CDR3 nucleotide sequence: TGTGCCAGTAGTATAGGCTTTGGCGGTAACTATGGCTACACCTTC.

This clonotype was counted many times. This chain joins TRBV2 and TRBJ2-3, with TRBD2 matching 8 bases. The germline V gene encodes CDR1 SNHLY and CDR2 FYNNEI. CDR3 length equals 17 residues. The V segment lost 7 bases and the J segment 4 bases; nucleotides outside the gene matches: 16. DNA of the CDR3: TGTGCCAGCAAAGAGGGTAGCGGGACTATTTCCCCAGATACGCAGTATTTT. Translated: CASKEGSGTISPDTQYF.

This clonotype has a count of ten or more. The rearrangement links TRBV20-1 to TRBJ2-1, with 11 bases fitting TRBD2. Trimming took 1 base from V and 4 from J; bases not matched to a gene: 0. The CDR3 totals 14 residues. Germline CDR1 and CDR2: DFQATT and SNEGSKA (reference sequence). For the CDR3, the DNA is TGCAGTGCTAGAGGGACTAGCGGGTACAATGAGCAGTTCTTC. This codes for CSARGTSGYNEQFF.

This clonotype appeared many times. The V gene is TRBV6-2 or TRBV6-3, the J gene TRBJ2-1, with D tentatively TRBD1 (6 bases). The CDR3 is 15 amino acids. The V and J ends lost 2 bases and 8 bases respectively, with 16 bases between them. The germline CDR1 and CDR2 sequences are MNHEY and SVGEGT. CDR3 in amino acids: CASSYGGYGVDEQFF. As DNA, the CDR3 is TGTGCCAGCAGTTACGGGGGCTACGGGGTTGATGAGCAGTTCTTC.

Comment on this clonotype: A much larger clone differs from this one at a single base, so this may be a read error. The V and J genes are TRBV6-1 and TRBJ2-7, with D possibly being TRBD2 (6 bases). The CDR3 runs 15 residues. V lost 4 bases and J 5 bases, leaving 18 bases between the germline ends. CDR1 is MNHNS and CDR2 is SASEGT in the germline V gene. CDR3 in DNA: TGTGCCAGCAGTGGTCAGGCCAGCGGGTCCCACGAGCAGTACTTC. Its protein product is CASSGQASGSHEQYF.

This clonotype was detected ten times or more. This chain joins TRBV12-3 or TRBV12-4 and TRBJ2-1, with TRBD2 identical over 9 bases. The CDR3 covers 14 residues. V was clipped by 3 bases and J by 9 bases; unmatched bases: 6. CDR3 sequence: CASSFSGSWGEQFF. In DNA form, the CDR3 reads TGTGCCAGCAGTTTTAGCGGGAGTTGGGGTGAGCAGTTCTTC.

This clonotype was picked up many times. The chain links TRBV5-4 to TRBJ2-5; D could derive from TRBD1 or TRBD2 (7 bases each). V was cut by 0 bases and J by 3 bases, with 12 bases left in between. This CDR3 is built from 15 residues. The germline V gene has CDR1 SGHNT and CDR2 YYREEE (reference sequence). The CDR3, as DNA: TGTGCCAGCAGCTTGGGCAGGGGGAGGGAAGAGACCCAGTACTTC. Encoded protein: CASSLGRGREETQYF.

This clonotype was counted many times. The gene calls are TRBV11-2 and TRBJ2-1; tentative D call: TRBD2 (5 bases). Germline V gene sequence: CDR1 SGHAT, CDR2 FQNNGV. With 5 bases removed from V and 6 bases from J, the gap between germline ends came to 17 bases. The CDR3 spans 15 residues. As DNA, the CDR3 is TGTGCCAGCAGCCTAGGAAGGACTCTCTCCAATGAGCAGTTCTTC. The encoded protein is CASSLGRTLSNEQFF.

This clonotype was observed at least ten times. The CDR3 DNA follows: TGTGCCACCAGCAGACAGAAACTAGCGGGGGGTAAATACGAGCAGTACTTC. This sequence encodes CATSRQKLAGGKYEQYF. The gene calls are TRBV15 and TRBJ2-7; TRBD2 matches at 12 bases. The V gene's germline CDR1 is LNHNV and CDR2 YYDKDF (reference sequence). Losses at the gene ends were 2 bases for V and 4 bases for J; bases not matched to a gene: 9. The CDR3 extends over 17 amino acids.

The V and J genes are TRBV6-5 and TRBJ1-1; the D gene is possibly TRBD1 (6 bases). This CDR3 contains 14 residues. V was trimmed by 5 bases and J by 0 bases, leaving 10 bases between them. The germline V gene encodes CDR1 MNHEY and CDR2 SVGAGI. The CDR3 spells CASSQDSMNTEAFF. The CDR3 nucleotides read TGTGCCAGCAGTCAGGACAGCATGAACACTGAAGCTTTCTTT.